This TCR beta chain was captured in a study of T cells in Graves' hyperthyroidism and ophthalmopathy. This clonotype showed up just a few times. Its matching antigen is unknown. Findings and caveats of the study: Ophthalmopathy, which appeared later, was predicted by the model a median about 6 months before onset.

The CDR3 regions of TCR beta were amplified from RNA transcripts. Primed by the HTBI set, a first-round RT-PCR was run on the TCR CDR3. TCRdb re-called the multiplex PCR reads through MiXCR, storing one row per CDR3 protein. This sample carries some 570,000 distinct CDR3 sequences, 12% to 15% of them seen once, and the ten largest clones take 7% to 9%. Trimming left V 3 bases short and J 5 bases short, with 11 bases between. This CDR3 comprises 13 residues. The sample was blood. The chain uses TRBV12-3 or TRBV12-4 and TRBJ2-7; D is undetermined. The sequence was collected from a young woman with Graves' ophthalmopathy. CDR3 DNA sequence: TGTGCCAGCAGTTTCTCCACCACCCACGAGCAGTACTTC. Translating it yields CASSFSTTHEQYF.